Each of the 11 T cell receptor beta chains below was sequenced from the same sample in a study of shared clonotypes between healthy human individuals. Only in-frame clones appear in the TCRdb table, and some are missing; sequencing was by immunoSEQ multiplex PCR. The sample includes some 2.1 million clones, 95% of them seen just once. Sequenced input: naive CD4+ T cells sorted from blood. Subset defined: CD45RA+ positively selected. The receptors originated from a man aged 18 to 30 in good health.

This clone has just one count. Other DNA sequences from this sample encode an identical CDR3 as well. The gene calls are TRBV7-2 and TRBJ1-6, with 8 positions matching TRBD1. In germline, CDR1 is SGHTA, CDR2 FQGNSA. V lost 1 base, J lost 10 bases, and 3 bases stayed unmatched. The CDR3 has 14 amino acids. CDR3 sequence: CASSLDRGGSPLHF. The CDR3, as DNA: TGTGCCAGCAGCTTAGACAGGGGGGGCTCACCCCTCCACTTT. Together with reference TRBV7-2 and TRBJ1-6, the CDR3 gives the full variable domain: GAGVSQSPSNKVTEKGKDVELRCDPISGHTALYWYRQSLGQGLEFLIYFQGNSAPDKSGLPSDRFSAERTGGSVSTLTIQRTQQEDSAVYLCASSLDRGGSPLHFGNGTRLTVT.

CDR3 amino acids: CASSSEGADTQYF. CDR3 nucleotides: TGTGCCAGCAGTTCAGAAGGCGCAGATACGCAGTATTTT. The chain is built from TRBV2 and TRBJ2-3; D uncertain. Trimming cost V 5 bases and J 4 bases, with 10 bases left between them. The CDR3 has 13 amino acids. CDR1 is SNHLY, CDR2 FYNNEI, per germline.

The V call is TRBV5-5, the J call TRBJ1-1; weak D call: TRBD1 (5 bases). V was clipped by 0 bases and J by 2 bases, with 8 bases between them. Germline V CDR1 and CDR2: SGHKS, YYEKEE (reference sequence). CDR3 length: 14 amino acids. CDR3: CASSLVGTNTEAFF. CDR3 coding DNA: TGTGCCAGCAGCTTGGTCGGGACTAACACTGAAGCTTTCTTT. Drawing the rest from reference TRBV5-5 and TRBJ1-1, the complete variable domain is DAGVTQSPTHLIKTRGQQVTLRCSPISGHKSVSWYQQVLGQGPQFIFQYYEKEERGRGNFPDRFSARQFPNYSSELNVNALLLGDSALYLCASSLVGTNTEAFFGQGTRLTVV.

The chain joins TRBV7-9 to TRBJ1-1; D might be TRBD1 (5 bases). Germline-derived CDR1 and CDR2 are SEHNR and FQNEAQ (reference sequence). This CDR3 contains 14 residues. The ends were cut back, 1 base at V and 5 bases at J, with 11 bases in the middle. The CDR3 DNA is TGTGCCAGCAGCTTAGGGCTAGGGGCAACTGAAGCTTTCTTT. Amino acids: CASSLGLGATEAFF.

V usage is TRBV5-6 and J usage is TRBJ2-5; TRBD1 matches at 7 bases. J lost 4 bases, V lost 0 bases, and 12 bases had no gene match. The CDR3 contains 17 residues. The germline gives CDR1 SGHDT, CDR2 YYEEEE. The CDR3 is CASSLDGLQGWGETQYF. The CDR3 DNA is TGTGCCAGCAGCTTGGACGGCTTACAGGGGTGGGGAGAGACCCAGTACTTC.

The gene calls are TRBV28 and TRBJ1-4, with 7 bases matching TRBD1. Germline assignment: CDR1 MDHEN and CDR2 SYDVKM. The length of the CDR3 is 15 residues. Trimming at V came to 3 bases and at J to 7 bases, leaving 8 bases not matched to a gene. The CDR3 loop reads CASSFSDRDAEKLFF. CDR3 nucleotides: TGTGCCAGCAGTTTTTCTGACAGGGATGCTGAAAAACTGTTTTTT.

The V call is TRBV6-1, the J call TRBJ2-5; 10 bases fit TRBD2. This CDR3 comprises 14 residues. After removal of 4 bases from V and 4 bases from J, the junction contained 3 bases not matched to a gene. In germline, CDR1 is MNHNS, CDR2 SASEGT. CDR3 in amino acids: CASSATSGAETQYF. Written as DNA, the CDR3 is TGTGCCAGCAGTGCAACTAGCGGGGCAGAGACCCAGTACTTC.

In DNA form, the CDR3 reads TGTGCCAGCTCACCACCCGTACGGGAGGGCGGGGATACGCAGTATTTT. It is translated as CASSPPVREGGDTQYF. The rearrangement links TRBV18 to TRBJ2-3; TRBD2 aligns across 8 bases. Germline V gene lookup returns CDR1 KGHSH and CDR2 LQKENI. The CDR3 totals 16 residues. V was clipped by 0 bases and J by 6 bases; unmatched bases: 8.

The V gene is TRBV4-1, the J gene TRBJ2-6; D unclear. Germline-derived CDR1 and CDR2 are MGHRA and YSYEKL. This CDR3 is 20 amino acids long. V was pared by 0 bases and J by 4 bases, with 22 bases between. The CDR3 DNA sequence: TGCGCCAGCAGCCAAGATCCCCCCGTCCGGCAGGCAGCCGGGGCCAACGTCCTGACTTTC. Translation gives CASSQDPPVRQAAGANVLTF.

Of note for this clone: Given a much more abundant clone one base away, this may be a read error. This sequence joins TRBV29-1 and TRBJ2-5; 10 bases fit TRBD2. The J call may be faulty, since TRBJ2-7 better matches the DNA end. The CDR3 is made up of 14 amino acids. Germline V gives CDR1 SQVTM, CDR2 ANQGSEA. The CDR3 DNA reads TGCAGCGTTGAGGAGTTAGCGGGAGGCAACGAGCAGTACTTC. Translation: CSVEELAGGNEQYF.

V usage is TRBV11-2 and J usage is TRBJ2-5, with 9 positions matching TRBD2. Germline V gene lookup returns CDR1 SGHAT and CDR2 FQNNGV. V trimming: 1 base; J trimming: 3 bases; junction bases outside the gene matches: 12. There are 18 residues in the CDR3. The CDR3 DNA is TGTGCCAGCAGCTTAGGAGTGTCGAGCCTAGCGGGAAAAGAGACCCAGTACTTC. Its translation: CASSLGVSSLAGKETQYF.